Reported below is one T cell receptor beta chain. Its antigen is as yet unknown. The V end lost 3 bases, the J end lost 4 bases, and 15 bases lay between the germline ends. This CDR3 is 16 amino acids long. CDR1 is LGHNA, CDR2 YSLEER, per germline. These data come from a study of CD8+ T cells in alopecia areata. Background on the study: For the treated group, dosing was oral tofacitinib at 5 to 10 mg twice daily.

RNA extraction and reverse transcription yielded cDNA as sequencing template. Measured with immunoSEQ multiplex PCR; TCRdb has only the in-frame clones, and not every one. The repertoire consists of 150,000 to 160,000 clones, with 45% to 55% occurring once and the leading ten covering roughly a fifth. Findings and limits, study-wide: Clonality was higher in lesional than normal scalp, especially in alopecia totalis/universalis. Besides other cells, scalp samples also yield sequences of resident alphabeta T cells from normal skin. Although TCR sharing was seen in mice, sharing across patients was less clear, possibly for HLA-related reasons.

The genes are TRBV4-3 and TRBJ2-2; D is unclear. This sample comprised CD8+ T cells sorted from blood, obtained at week 0. The clonotype comes from a human donor with alopecia areata. CDR3 region: CASSHGQEKPTGELFF. As DNA, the CDR3 is TGCGCCAGCAGCCATGGTCAGGAGAAGCCCACCGGGGAGCTGTTTTTT.